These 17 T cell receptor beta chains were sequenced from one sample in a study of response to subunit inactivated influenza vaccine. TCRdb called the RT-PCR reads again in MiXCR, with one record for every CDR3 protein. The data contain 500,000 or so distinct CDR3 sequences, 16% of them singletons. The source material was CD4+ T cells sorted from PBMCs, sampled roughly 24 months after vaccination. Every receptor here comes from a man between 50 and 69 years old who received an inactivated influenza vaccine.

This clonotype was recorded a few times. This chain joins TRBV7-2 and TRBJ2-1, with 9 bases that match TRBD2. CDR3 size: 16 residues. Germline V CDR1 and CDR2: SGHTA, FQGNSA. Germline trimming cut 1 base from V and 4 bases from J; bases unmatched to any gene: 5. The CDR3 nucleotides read TGTGCCAGCAGCTTAGAAGGTAGCGGGGGATACAATGAGCAGTTCTTC. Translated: CASSLEGSGGYNEQFF.

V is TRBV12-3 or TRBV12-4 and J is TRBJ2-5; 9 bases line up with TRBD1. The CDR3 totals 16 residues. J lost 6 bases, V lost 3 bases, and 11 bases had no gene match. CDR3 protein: CASSFFTGQGKKTQYF. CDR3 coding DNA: TGTGCCAGCAGTTTTTTTACGGGACAGGGAAAGAAGACCCAGTACTTC.

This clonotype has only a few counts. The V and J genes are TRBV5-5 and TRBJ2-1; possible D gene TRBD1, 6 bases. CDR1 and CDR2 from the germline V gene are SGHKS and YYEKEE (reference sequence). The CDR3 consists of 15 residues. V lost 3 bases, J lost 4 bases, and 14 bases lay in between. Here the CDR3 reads CASSSQGQEYNEQFF. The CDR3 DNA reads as TGTGCCAGCAGCTCCCAGGGGCAGGAGTACAATGAGCAGTTCTTC.

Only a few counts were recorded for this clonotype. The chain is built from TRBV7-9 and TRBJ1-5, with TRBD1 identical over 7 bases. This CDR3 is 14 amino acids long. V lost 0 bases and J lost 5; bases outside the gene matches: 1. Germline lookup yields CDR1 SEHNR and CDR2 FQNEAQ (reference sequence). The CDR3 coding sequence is TGTGCCAGCAGCTTAGCTGACAGGGATCAGCCCCAGCATTTT. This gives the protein CASSLADRDQPQHF.

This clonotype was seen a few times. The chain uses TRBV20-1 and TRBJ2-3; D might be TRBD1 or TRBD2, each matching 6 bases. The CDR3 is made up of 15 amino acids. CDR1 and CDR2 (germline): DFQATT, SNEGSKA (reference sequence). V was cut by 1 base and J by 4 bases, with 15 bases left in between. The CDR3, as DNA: TGCAGTGCTAGAGTGTTATCCGGGGGCTCAGATACGCAGTATTTT. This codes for CSARVLSGGSDTQYF.

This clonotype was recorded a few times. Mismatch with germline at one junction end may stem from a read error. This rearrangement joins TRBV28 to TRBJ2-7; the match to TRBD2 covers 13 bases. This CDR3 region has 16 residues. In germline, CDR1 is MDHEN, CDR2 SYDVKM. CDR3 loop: CASSSTSGRASNEQYF. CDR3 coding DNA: TGTGCCAGCAGTTCTACTAGCGGGAGGGCCTCCAACGAGCAGTACTTC.

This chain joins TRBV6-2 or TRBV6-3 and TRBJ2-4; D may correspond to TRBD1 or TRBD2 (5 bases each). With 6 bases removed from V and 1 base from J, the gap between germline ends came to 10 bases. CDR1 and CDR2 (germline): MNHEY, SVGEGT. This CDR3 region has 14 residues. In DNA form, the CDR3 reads TGTGCCAGCAGGGCAGGGAGCGCCAAAAACATTCAGTACTTC. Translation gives CASRAGSAKNIQYF.

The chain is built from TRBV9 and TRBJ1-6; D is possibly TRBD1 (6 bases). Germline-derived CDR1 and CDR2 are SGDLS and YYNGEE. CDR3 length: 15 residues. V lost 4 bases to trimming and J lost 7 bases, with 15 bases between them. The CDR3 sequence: CASSPRGTGNSPLHF. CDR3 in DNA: TGTGCCAGCAGCCCCCGCGGCACAGGGAATTCACCCCTCCACTTT.

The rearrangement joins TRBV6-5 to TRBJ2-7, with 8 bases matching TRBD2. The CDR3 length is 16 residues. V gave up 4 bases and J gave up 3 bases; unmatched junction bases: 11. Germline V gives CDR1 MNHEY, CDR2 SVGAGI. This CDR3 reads CASSSGGAGAVYEQYF. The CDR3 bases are TGTGCCAGCAGTTCGGGTGGAGCGGGAGCTGTCTACGAGCAGTACTTC.

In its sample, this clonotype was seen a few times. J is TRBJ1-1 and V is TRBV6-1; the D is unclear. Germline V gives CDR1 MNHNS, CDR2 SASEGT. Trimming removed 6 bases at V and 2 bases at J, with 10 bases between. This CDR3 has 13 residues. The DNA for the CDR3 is TGTGCCAGCAGCATCCGGGGTAACACTGAAGCTTTCTTT. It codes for CASSIRGNTEAFF.

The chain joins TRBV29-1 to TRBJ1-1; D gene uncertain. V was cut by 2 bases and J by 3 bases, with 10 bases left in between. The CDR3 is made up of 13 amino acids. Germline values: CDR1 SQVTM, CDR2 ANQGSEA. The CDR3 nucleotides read TGCAGCGTTGAACCGGAGGCGGACACTGAAGCTTTCTTT. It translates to CSVEPEADTEAFF.

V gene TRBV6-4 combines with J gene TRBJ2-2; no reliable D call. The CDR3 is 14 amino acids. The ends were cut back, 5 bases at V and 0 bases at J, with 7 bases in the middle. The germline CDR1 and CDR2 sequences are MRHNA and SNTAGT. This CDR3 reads CASSQHSNTGELFF. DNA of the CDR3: TGTGCCAGCAGTCAACACTCGAACACCGGGGAGCTGTTTTTT.

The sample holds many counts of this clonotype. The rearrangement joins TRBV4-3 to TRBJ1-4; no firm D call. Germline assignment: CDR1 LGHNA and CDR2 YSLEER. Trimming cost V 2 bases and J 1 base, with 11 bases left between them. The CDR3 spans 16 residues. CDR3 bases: TGCGCCAGCAGCCAACTTCGTGGGCAAACTAATGAAAAACTGTTTTTT. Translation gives CASSQLRGQTNEKLFF.

The CDR3, as DNA: TGCAGTGCTAGAGATCTCCGGACTAGCGGGGGCCGCGATGACGAGACCCAGTACTTC. This gives the protein CSARDLRTSGGRDDETQYF. The V call is TRBV20-1, the J call TRBJ2-5, with TRBD2 matching 13 bases. This CDR3 is 19 amino acids long. Germline V gives CDR1 DFQATT, CDR2 SNEGSKA (reference sequence). The V gene end was trimmed by 0 bases and the J gene end by 5 bases; junction bases not matched to a gene: 15.

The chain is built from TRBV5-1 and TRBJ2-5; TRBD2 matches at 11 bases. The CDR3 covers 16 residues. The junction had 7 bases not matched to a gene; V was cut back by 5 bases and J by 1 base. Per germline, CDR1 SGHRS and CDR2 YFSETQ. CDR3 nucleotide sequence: TGCGCCAGCAGGGACCTAGCGGGAGGATTCCAAGAGACCCAGTACTTC. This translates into CASRDLAGGFQETQYF. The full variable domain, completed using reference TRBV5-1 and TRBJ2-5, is KAGVTQTPRYLIKTRGQQVTLSCSPISGHRSVSWYQQTPGQGLQFLFEYFSETQRNKGNFPGRFSGRQFSNSRSEMNVSTLELGDSALYLCASRDLAGGFQETQYFGPGTRLLVL.

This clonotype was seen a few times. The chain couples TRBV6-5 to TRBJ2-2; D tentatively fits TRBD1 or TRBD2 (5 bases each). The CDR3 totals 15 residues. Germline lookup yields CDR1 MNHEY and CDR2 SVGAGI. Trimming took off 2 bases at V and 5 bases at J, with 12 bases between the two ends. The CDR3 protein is CASSYEGLETGELFF. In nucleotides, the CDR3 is TGTGCCAGCAGTTACGAGGGGCTCGAGACCGGGGAGCTGTTTTTT.

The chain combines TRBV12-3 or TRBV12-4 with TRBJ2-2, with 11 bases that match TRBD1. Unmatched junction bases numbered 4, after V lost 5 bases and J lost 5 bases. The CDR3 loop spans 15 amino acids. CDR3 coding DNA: TGTGCCAGCAGTACCGGACAGGGGGCGACCGGGGAGCTGTTTTTT. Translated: CASSTGQGATGELFF.